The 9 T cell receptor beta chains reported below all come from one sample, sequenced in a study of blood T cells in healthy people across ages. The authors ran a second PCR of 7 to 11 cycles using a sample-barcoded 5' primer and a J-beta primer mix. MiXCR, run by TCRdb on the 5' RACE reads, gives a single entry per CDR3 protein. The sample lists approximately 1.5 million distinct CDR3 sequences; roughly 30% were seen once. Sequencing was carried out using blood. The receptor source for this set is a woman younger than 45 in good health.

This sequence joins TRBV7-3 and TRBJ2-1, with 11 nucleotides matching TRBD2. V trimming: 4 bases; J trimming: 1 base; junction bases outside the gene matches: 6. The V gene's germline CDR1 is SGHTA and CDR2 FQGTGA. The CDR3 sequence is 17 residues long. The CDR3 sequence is CASSSLTSGKSYNEQFF. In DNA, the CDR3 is TGTGCCAGCAGCTCGCTGACTAGCGGGAAATCCTACAATGAGCAGTTCTTC.

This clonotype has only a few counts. The DNA for the CDR3 is TGTGCCAGCAGCCTCGGACAGGGGGCCGGTGGGGCCAAAAACATTCAGTACTTC. Amino acids: CASSLGQGAGGAKNIQYF. The J gene is TRBJ2-4, the V gene TRBV7-9, with 11 nucleotides matching TRBD1. The CDR3 length is 18 residues. Trimming took 5 bases from V and 1 from J; bases not matched to a gene: 10. Germline V gene lookup returns CDR1 SEHNR and CDR2 FQNEAQ (reference sequence).

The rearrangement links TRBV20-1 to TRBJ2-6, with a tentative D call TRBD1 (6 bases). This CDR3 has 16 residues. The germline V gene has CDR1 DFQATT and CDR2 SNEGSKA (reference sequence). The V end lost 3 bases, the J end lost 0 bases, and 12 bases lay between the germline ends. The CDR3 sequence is CSARRGQSSGANVLTF. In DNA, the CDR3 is TGCAGTGCTAGGAGGGGACAAAGCTCTGGGGCCAACGTCCTGACTTTC.

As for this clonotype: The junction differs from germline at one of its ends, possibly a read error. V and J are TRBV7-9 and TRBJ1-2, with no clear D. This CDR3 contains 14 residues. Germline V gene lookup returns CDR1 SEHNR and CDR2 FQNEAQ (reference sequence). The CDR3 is CASSPTTEANGYIF. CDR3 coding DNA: TGTGCCAGCAGCCCAACTACAGAAGCCAATGGCTACATCTTC.

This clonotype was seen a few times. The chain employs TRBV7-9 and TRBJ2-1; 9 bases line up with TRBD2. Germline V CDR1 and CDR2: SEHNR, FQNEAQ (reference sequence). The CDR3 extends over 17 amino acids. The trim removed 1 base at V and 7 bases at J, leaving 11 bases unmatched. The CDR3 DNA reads TGTGCCAGCAGCTTAGGAGTAGGGCTAGCGGGACATAATGAGCAGTTCTTC. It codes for CASSLGVGLAGHNEQFF.

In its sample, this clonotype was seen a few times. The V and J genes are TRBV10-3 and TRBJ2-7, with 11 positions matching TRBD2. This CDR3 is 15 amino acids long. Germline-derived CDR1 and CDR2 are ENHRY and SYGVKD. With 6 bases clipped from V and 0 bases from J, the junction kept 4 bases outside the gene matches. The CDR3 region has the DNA TGTGCCATCAGGAATAGCGGGGGGGCCTCCTACGAGCAGTACTTC. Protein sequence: CAIRNSGGASYEQYF.

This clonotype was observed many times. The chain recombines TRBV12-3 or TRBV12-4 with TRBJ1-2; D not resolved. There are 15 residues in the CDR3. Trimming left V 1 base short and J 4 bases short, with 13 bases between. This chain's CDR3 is CASSLVGAPFYGYTF. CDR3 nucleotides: TGTGCCAGCAGTTTAGTGGGAGCCCCTTTCTATGGCTACACCTTC.

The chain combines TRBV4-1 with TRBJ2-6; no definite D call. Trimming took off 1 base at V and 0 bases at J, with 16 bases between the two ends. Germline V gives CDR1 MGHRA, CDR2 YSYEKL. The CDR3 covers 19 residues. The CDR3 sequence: CASSQGAVRISSGANVLTF. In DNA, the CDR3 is TGCGCCAGCAGCCAAGGGGCTGTACGGATCAGCTCTGGGGCCAACGTCCTGACTTTC.

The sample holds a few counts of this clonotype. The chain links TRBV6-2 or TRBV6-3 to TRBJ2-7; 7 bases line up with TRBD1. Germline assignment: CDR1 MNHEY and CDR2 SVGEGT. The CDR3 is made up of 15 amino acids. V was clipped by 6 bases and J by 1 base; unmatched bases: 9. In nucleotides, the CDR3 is TGTGCCAGCAGAGAAATCCCGGGACAGTCCTACGAGCAGTACTTC. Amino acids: CASREIPGQSYEQYF.